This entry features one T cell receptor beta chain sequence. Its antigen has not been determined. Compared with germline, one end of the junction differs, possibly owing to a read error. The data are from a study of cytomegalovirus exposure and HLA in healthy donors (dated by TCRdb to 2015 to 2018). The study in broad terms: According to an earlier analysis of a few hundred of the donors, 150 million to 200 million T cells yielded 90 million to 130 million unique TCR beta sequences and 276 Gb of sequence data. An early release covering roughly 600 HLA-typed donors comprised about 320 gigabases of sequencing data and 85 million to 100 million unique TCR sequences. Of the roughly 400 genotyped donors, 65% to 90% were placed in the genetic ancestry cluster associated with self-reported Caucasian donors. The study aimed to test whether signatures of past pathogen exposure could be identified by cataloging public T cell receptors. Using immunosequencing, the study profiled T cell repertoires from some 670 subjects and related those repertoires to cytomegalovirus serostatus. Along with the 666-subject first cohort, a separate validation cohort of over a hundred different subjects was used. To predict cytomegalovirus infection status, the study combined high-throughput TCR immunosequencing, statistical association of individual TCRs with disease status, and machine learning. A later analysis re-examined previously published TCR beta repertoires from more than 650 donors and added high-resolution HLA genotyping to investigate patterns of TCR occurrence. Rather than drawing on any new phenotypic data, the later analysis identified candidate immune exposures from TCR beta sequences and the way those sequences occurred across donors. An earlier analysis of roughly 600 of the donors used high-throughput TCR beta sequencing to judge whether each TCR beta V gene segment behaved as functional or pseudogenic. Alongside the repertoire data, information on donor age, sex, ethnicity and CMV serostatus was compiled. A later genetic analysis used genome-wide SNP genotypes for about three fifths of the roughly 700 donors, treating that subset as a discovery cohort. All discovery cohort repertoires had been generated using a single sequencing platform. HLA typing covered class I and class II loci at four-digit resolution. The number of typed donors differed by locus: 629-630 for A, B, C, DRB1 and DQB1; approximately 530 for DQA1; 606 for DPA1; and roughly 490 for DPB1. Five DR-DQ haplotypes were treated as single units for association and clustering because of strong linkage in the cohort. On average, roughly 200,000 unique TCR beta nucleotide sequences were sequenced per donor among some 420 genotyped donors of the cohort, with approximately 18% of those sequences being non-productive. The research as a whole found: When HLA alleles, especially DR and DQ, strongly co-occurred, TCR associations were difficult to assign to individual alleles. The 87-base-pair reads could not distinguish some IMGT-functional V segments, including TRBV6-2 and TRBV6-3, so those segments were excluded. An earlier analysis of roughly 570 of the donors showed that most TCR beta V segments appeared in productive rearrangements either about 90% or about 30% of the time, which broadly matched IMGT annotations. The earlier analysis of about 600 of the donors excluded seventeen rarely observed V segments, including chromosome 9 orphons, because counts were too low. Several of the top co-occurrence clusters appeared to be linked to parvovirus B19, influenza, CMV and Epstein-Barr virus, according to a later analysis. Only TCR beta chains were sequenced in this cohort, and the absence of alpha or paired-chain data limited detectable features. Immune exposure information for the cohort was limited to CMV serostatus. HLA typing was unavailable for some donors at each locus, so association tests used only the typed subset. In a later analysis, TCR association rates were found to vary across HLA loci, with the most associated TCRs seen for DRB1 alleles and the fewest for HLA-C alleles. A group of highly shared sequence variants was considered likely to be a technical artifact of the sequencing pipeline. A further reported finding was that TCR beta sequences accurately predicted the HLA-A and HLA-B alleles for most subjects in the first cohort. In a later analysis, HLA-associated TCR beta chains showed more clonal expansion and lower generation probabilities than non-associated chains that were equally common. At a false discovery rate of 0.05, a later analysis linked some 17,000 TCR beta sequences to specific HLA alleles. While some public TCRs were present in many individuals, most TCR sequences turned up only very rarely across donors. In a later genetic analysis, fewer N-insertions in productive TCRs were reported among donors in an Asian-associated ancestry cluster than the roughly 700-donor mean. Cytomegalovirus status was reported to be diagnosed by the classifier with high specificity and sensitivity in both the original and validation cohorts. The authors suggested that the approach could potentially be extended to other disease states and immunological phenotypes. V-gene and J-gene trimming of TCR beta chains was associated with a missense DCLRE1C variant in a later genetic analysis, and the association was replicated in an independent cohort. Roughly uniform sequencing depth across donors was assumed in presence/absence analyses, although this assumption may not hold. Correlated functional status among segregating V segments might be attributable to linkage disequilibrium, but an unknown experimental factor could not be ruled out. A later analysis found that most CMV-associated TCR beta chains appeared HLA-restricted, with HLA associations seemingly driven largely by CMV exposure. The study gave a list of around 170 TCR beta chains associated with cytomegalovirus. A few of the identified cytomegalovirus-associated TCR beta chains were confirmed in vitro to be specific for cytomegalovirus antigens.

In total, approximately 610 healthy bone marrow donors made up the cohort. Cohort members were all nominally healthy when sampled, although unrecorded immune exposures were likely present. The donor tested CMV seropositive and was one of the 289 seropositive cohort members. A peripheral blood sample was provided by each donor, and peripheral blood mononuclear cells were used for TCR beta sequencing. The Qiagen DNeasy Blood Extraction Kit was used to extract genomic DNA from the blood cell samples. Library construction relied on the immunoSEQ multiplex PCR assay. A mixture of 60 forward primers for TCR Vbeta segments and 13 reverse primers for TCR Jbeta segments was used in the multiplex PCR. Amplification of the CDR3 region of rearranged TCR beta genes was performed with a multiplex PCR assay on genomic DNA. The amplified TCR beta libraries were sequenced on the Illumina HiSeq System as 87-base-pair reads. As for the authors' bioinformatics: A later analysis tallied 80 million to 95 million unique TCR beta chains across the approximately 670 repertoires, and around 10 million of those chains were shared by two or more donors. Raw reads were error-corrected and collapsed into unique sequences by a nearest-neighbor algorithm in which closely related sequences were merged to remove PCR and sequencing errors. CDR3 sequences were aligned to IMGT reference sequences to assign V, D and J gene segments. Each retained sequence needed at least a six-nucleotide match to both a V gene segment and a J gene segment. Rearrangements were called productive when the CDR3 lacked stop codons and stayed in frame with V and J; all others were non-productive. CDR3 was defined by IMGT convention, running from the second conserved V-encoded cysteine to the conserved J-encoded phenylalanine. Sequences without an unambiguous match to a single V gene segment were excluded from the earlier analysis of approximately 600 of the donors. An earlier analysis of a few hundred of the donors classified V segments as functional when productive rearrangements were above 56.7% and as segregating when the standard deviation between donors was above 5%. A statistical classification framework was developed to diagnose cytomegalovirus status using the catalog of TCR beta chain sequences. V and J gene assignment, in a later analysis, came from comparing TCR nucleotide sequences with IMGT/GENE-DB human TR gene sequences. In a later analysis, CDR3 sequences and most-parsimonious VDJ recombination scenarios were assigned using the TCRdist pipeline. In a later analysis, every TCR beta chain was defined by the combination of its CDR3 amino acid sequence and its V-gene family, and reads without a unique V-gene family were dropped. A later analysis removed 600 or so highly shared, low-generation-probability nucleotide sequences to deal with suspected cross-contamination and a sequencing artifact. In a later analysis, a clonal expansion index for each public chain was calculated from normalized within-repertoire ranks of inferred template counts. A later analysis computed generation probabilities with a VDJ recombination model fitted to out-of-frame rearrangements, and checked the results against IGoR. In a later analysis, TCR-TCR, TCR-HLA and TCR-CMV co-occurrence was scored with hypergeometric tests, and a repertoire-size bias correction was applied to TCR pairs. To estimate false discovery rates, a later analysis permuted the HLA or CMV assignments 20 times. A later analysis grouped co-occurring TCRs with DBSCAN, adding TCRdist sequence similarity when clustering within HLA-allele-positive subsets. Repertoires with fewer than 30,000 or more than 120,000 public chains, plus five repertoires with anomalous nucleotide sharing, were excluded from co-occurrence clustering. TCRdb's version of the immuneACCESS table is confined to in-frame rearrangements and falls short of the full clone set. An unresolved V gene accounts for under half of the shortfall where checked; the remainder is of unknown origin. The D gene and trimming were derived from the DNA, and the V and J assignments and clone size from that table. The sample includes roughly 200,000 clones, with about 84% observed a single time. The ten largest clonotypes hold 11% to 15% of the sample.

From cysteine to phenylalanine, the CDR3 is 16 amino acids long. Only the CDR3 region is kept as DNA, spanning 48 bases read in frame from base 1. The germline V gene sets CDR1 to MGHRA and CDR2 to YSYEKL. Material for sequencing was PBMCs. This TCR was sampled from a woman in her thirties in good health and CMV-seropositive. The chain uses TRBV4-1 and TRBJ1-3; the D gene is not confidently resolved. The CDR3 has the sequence CASSQERKRAGNAIYF. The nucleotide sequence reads TGCGCCAGCAGCCAAGAAAGGAAGAGGGCTGGAAACGCCATATATTTT.